Reported below is one TCR beta chain. In its sample, this clonotype was seen many times. What antigen it recognizes has not been identified. One base away there is no much larger clone; base qualities are not given. Including cysteine and phenylalanine, the CDR3 has 16 amino acids. The DNA shown is the 48-base CDR3, in frame from base 1. The germline V gene (reference sequence) yields DFQATT for CDR1 and SNEGSKA for CDR2. V was cut back by 3 bases and J by 0 bases, leaving a gap of 15 bases between them. The sequencer listed for this sample is Illumina HiSeq 2000. Multiplex PCR amplification was used to build the TCR beta chain libraries. High-throughput sequencing was used to analyze the amplified TCR beta chain products. The public reads were reanalyzed by TCRdb: fastp trimming at Q25, MiXCR alignment, in-frame beta chains only. When rows share a CDR3 protein, they turn into one entry using the most common DNA and genes. Recorded for this sample are tens of thousands of distinct CDR3 sequences; approximately 30% of them occurred a single time. The ten largest clonotypes hold over 8% of the sample.

The sample comes from a study of breast tumors, draining lymph nodes, adjacent tissues (TCRdb year 2016). Describing the broader study: In breast cancer patients, the study compared the TCR beta repertoires of tumor, adjacent nontumor tissue and axillary lymph nodes. In human breast cancer, the study set out to evaluate how tumor, surrounding tissue and draining lymph node repertoires relate to one another and whether T cells may move between these sites. General study outcomes and caveats: The data were considered consistent with most tumor T cells being derived from the lymph node and subsequently expanding within tumor tissue. Tumors showed preferential V and J gene usage, and their T-cell repertoire diversity fell below that of lymph nodes yet above that of nontumor tissue. The conclusion that tumor T cells originate in lymph nodes was framed as consistent with a hypothesis rather than directly demonstrated. The similarity between tumor and nontumor tissue repertoires was significantly greater in luminal-like breast cancer than in basal-like breast cancer.

The lymph node samples were taken from the axillary draining lymph nodes of breast cancer patients. Recombination connected TRBV20-1 to TRBJ1-3, and the D gene may be TRBD1, 6 bases matching. The source material was axillary lymph node tissue. This sequence was found in a female donor with breast cancer. Some clones in this sample may be carry-over from other donors' samples. The DNA sequence is given as TGCAGTGCTAGCCCCCTACAGGGTCACTCTGGAAACACCATATATTTT. This gives the protein CSASPLQGHSGNTIYF.